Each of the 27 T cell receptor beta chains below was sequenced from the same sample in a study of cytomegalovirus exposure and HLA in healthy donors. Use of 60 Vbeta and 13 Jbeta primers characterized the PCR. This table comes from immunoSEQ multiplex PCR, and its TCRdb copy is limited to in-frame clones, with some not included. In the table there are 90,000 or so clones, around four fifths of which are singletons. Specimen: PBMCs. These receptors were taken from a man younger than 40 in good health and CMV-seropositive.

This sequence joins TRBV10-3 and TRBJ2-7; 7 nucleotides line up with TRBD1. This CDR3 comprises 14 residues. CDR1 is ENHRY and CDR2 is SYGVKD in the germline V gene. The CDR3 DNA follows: TGTGCTACGAGGGGGCGCAGCCCTACCTACGAGCAGTACTTC. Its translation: CATRGRSPTYEQYF.

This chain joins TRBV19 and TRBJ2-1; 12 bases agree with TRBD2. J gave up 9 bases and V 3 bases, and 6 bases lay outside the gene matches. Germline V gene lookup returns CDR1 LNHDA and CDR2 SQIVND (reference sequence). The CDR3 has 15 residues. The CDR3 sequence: CASSILAGGQGEQFF. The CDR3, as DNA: TGTGCCAGTAGTATTCTAGCGGGAGGGCAGGGTGAGCAGTTCTTC.

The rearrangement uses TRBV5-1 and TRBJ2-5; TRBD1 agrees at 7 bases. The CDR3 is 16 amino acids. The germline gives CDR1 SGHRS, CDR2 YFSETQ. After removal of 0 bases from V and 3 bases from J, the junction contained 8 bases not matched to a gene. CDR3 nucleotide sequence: TGCGCCAGCAGCTTGGAGGGGGCCTCGGAAAAAGAGACCCAGTACTTC. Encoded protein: CASSLEGASEKETQYF.

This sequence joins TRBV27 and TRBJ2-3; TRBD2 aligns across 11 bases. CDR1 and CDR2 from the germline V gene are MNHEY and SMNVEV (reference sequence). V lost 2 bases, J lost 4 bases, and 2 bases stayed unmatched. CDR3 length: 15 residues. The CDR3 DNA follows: TGTGCCAGCAGTTTAATACTAGCGGGAGCAGATACGCAGTATTTT. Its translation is CASSLILAGADTQYF.

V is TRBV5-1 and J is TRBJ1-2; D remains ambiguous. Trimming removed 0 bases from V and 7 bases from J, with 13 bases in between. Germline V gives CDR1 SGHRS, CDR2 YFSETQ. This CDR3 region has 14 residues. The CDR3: CASSLADPRSGYTF. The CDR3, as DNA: TGCGCCAGCAGCTTGGCCGACCCGCGGAGTGGCTACACCTTC.

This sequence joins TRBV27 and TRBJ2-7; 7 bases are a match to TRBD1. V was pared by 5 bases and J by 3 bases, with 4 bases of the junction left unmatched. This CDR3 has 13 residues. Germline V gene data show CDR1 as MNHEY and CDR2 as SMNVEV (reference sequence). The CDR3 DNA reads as TGTGCCAGCAGTCCCGACAGGGACTACGAGCAGTACTTC. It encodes CASSPDRDYEQYF.

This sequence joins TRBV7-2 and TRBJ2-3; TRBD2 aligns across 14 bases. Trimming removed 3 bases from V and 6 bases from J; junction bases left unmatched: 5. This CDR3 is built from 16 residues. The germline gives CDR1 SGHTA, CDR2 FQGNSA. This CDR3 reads CASSLGLAGAGDTQYF. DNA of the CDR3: TGTGCCAGCAGCTTGGGACTAGCGGGAGCCGGGGATACGCAGTATTTT.

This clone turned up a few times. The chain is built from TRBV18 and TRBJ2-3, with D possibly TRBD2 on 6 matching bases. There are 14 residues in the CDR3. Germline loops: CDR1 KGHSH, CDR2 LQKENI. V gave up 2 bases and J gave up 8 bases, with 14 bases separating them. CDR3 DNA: TGTGCCAGCTCACCAGGGGCAGCGGAGGGTACGCAGTATTTT. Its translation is CASSPGAAEGTQYF.

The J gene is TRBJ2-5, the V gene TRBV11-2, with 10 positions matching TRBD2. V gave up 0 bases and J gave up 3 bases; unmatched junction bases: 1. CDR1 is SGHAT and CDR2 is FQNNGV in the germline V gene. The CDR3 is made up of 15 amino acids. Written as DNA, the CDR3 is TGTGCCAGCAGCTTAGAGCTAGCGGGAGAAGAGACCCAGTACTTC. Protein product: CASSLELAGEETQYF. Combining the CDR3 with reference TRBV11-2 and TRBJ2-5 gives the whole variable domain EAGVAQSPRYKIIEKRQSVAFWCNPISGHATLYWYQQILGQGPKLLIQFQNNGVVDDSQLPKDRFSAERLKGVDSTLKIQPAKLEDSAVYLCASSLELAGEETQYFGPGTRLLVL.

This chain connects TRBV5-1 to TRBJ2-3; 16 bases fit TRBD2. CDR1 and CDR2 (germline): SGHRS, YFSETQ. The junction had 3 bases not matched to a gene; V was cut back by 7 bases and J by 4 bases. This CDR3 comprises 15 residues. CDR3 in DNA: TGCGCCAGCGCGGGACTAGCGGGAGGGCCAGATACGCAGTATTTT. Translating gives CASAGLAGGPDTQYF.

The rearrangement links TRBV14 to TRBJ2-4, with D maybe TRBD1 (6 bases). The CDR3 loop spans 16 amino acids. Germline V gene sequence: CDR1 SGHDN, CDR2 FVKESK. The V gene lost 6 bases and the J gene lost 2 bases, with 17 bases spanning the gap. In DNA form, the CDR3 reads TGTGCCAGCAGTAGAGACCCGCAGGGGCCCAAAAACATTCAGTACTTC. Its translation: CASSRDPQGPKNIQYF.

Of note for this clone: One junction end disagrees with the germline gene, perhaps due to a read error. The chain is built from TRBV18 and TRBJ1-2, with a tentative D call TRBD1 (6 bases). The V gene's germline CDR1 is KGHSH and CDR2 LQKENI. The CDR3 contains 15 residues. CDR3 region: CASSPVRDNPYDYTF. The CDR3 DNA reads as TGTGCCAGCTCACCCGTCCGGGACAACCCCTATGACTACACCTTC.

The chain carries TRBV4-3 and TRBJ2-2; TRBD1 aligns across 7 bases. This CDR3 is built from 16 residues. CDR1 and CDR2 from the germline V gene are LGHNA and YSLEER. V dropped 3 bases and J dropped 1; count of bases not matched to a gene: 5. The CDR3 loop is CASSQARGMNTGELFF. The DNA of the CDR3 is TGCGCCAGCAGCCAGGCCAGGGGGATGAACACCGGGGAGCTGTTTTTT.

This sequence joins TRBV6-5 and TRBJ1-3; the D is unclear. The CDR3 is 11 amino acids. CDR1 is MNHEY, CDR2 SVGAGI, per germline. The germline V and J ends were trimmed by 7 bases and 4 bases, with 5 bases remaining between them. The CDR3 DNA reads TGTGCCAGCATCAGGGGAAACACCATATATTTT. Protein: CASIRGNTIYF.

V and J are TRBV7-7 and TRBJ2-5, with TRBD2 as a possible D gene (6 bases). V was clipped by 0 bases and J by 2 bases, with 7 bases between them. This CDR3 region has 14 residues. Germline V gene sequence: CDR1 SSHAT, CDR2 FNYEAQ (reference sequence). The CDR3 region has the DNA TGTGCCAGCAGCTTAGCGGGAGGACAAGAGACCCAGTACTTC. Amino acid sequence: CASSLAGGQETQYF.

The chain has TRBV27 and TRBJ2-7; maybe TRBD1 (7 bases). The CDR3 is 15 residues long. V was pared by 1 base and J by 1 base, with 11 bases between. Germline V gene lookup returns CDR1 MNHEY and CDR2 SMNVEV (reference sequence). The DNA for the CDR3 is TGTGCCAGCAGTTTATGGAGGGGGCCATCCTACGAGCAGTACTTC. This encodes CASSLWRGPSYEQYF.

In nucleotides, the CDR3 is TGTGCCAGCAGCTTAGGCGGGGACAGCCTCCAAGAGACCCAGTACTTC. It is translated as CASSLGGDSLQETQYF. The chain joins TRBV11-3 to TRBJ2-5, with D maybe TRBD1 (7 bases). V was pared by 1 base and J by 1 base, with 13 bases between. The CDR3 is made up of 16 amino acids. CDR1 and CDR2 (germline): SGHNT, YENEEA. Combining the CDR3 with reference TRBV11-3 and TRBJ2-5 gives the whole variable domain EAGVVQSPRYKIIEKKQPVAFWCNPISGHNTLYWYLQNLGQGPELLIRYENEEAVDDSQLPKDRFSAERLKGVDSTLKIQPAELGDSAVYLCASSLGGDSLQETQYFGPGTRLLVL.

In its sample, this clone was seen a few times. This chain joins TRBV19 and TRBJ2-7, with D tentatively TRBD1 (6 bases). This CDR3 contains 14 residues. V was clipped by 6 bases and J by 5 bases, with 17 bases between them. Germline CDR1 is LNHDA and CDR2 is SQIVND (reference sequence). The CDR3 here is CASSIGGRLHEQYF. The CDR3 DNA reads TGTGCCAGTAGCATTGGGGGCAGGTTGCACGAGCAGTACTTC.

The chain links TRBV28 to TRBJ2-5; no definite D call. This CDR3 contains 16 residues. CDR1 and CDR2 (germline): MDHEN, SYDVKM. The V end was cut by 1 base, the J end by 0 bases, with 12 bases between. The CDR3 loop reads CASSLFADGYQETQYF. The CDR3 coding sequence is TGTGCCAGCAGTTTATTCGCAGACGGGTACCAAGAGACCCAGTACTTC.

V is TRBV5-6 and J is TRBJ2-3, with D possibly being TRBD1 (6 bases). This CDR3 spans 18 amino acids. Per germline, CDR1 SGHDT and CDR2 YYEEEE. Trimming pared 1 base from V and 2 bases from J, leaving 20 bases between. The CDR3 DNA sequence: TGTGCCAGCAGCTTGCCCCGTTACAGGGAAACCAACACAGATACGCAGTATTTT. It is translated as CASSLPRYRETNTDTQYF.

CDR3 sequence (DNA): TGTGCCAGCAGTTCCACAGGGGCTTCGGGCAATCAGCCCCAGCATTTT. This codes for CASSSTGASGNQPQHF. The chain links TRBV6-5 to TRBJ1-5; 7 nucleotides agree with TRBD1. The CDR3 spans 16 residues. The germline CDR1 and CDR2 sequences are MNHEY and SVGAGI. Germline trimming cut 4 bases from V and 2 bases from J; bases unmatched to any gene: 8.

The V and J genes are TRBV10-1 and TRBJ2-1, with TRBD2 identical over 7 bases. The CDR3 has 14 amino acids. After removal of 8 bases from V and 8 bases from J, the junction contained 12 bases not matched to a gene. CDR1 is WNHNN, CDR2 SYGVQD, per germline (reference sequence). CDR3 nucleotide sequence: TGCGCCAGCTGGCCACTACGGGAGGTGGATGAGCAGTTCTTC. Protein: CASWPLREVDEQFF.

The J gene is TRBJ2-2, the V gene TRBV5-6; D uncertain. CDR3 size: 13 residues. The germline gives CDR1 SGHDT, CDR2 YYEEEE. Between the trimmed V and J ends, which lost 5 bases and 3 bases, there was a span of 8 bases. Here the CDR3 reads CASSRDYTGELFF. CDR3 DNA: TGTGCCAGCAGTCGTGACTACACCGGGGAGCTGTTTTTT.

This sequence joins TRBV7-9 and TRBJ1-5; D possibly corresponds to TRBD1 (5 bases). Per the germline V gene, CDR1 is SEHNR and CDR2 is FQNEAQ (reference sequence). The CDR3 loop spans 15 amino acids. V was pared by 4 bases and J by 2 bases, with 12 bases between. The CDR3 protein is CASSSDKTGNQPQHF. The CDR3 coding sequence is TGTGCCAGCAGCTCCGACAAGACAGGCAATCAGCCCCAGCATTTT.

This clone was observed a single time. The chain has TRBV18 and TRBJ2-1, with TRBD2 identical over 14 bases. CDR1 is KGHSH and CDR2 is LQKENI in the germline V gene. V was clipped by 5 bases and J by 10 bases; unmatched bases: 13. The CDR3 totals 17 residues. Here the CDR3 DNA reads TGTGCCAGCTCATCAACTACGGGGACTAGCGGGAGACGGGAGCAGTTCTTC. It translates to CASSSTTGTSGRREQFF.

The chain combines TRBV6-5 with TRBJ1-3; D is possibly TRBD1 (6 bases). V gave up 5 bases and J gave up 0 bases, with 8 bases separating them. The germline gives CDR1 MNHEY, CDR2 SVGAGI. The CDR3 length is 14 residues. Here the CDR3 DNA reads TGTGCCAGCAGTGAGGACAGCTCTGGAAACACCATATATTTT. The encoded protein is CASSEDSSGNTIYF.

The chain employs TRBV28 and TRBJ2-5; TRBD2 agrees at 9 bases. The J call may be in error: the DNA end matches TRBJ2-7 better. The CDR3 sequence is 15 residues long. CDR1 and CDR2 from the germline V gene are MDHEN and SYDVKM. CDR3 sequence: CASSRSGSRTYEQYF. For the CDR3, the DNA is TGTGCCAGCAGTCGTAGCGGGAGCCGAACCTACGAGCAGTACTTC.